This T cell receptor beta chain was sequenced in a study of cytomegalovirus exposure and HLA in healthy donors (TCRdb year 2017). Some background on the complete study: According to a later analysis, the 120 validation repertoires were produced on the same platform as the 600 to 850 repertoires of the first cohort. To predict cytomegalovirus infection status, the study combined high-throughput TCR immunosequencing, statistical association of individual TCRs with disease status, and machine learning. The study aimed to test whether signatures of past pathogen exposure could be identified by cataloging public T cell receptors. In addition to the first cohort of 650 to 800 subjects, a separate validation cohort of 120 different subjects was used. Results the study describes overall, beyond this receptor: The classifier was reported to diagnose cytomegalovirus status with high specificity and sensitivity in both the original and validation cohorts. While some public TCRs were present in many individuals, most TCR sequences turned up only very rarely across donors. In the study, around 150 TCR beta chains were listed as associated with cytomegalovirus. The authors suggested that the approach could potentially be generalized to other disease states and immunological phenotypes. A later analysis found that TCRs clustered in the first cohort also tended to co-occur in the 120 validation repertoires, with 94% of cluster scores above 0. In vitro tests confirmed that a few of the cytomegalovirus-associated TCR beta chains recognize cytomegalovirus antigens. All 110 or so repertoires were used to score co-occurrence in the validation cohort in a later analysis, because that analysis had no HLA typing for the cohort.

As regards this clone: The antigen it binds to is not known. The record has no base qualities; no much larger clone is one base away.

CDR1 LNHDA and CDR2 SQIVND are derived from the germline V gene (reference sequence). V was cut back by 5 bases and J by 7 bases, leaving a gap of 8 bases between them. The CDR3 sequence holds 11 residues, the cysteine and phenylalanine included. The retained sequence is limited to the CDR3, 33 bases, with the frame set at the first base. Donors formed part of the validation cohort, which comprised about 120 subjects and was distinct from the first cohort of roughly 600 subjects. Receptor amplification or capture employed the immunoSEQ multiplex PCR assay. In the original analysis: A statistical classification framework was built to diagnose cytomegalovirus status from the catalog of TCR beta chain sequences. TCRdb re-hosts the immuneACCESS table, in-frame sequences only. Its copies lack some clones; in the studies checked, an unresolved V gene accounts for under half of them, and the cause for the rest is not known. From that table come the V and J calls and clone size; the DNA was used to work out D and trimming. In this sample the table shows approximately 260,000 clones, approximately 86% of which occur a single time. Around 1.2% of the sample is taken by the ten largest.

The sequencing input was PBMCs. The sequence joins TRBV19 to TRBJ1-1; too little of a D gene remains to name it. This sequence was found in a woman aged 25 to 39 in good health and CMV-seropositive. The sequenced DNA is TGTGCCAGTAGTCTAAATTATGAAGCTTTCTTT. This encodes CASSLNYEAFF. Where the CDR3 stops, the reference TRBV19 and TRBJ1-1 genes take over; the full variable domain is DGGITQSPKYLFRKEGQNVTLSCEQNLNHDAMYWYRQDPGQGLRLIYYSQIVNDFQKGDIAEGYSVSREKKESFPLTVTSAQKNPTAFYLCASSLNYEAFFGQGTRLTVV.